A single sample is the source of the 20 T cell receptor beta chains below, sequenced in a study of T cells in Graves' hyperthyroidism and ophthalmopathy. Template material for amplifying TCR beta CDR3 regions consisted of RNA transcripts. TCR CDR3 underwent first-round RT-PCR with the HTBI primer set. TCRdb reanalysed the multiplex PCR reads using MiXCR and keeps one entry per CDR3 protein. This table has 450,000 to 650,000 distinct CDR3 sequences, 11% to 15% appearing once. The source material was blood. The receptors were sampled from a woman aged 18-29 years with Graves' ophthalmopathy.

The chain carries TRBV27 and TRBJ1-5; possible D gene TRBD1, 5 bases. V lost 3 bases to trimming and J lost 7 bases, with 10 bases between them. Germline V gives CDR1 MNHEY, CDR2 SMNVEV (reference sequence). This CDR3 region has 13 residues. The CDR3 is CASSFGTYQPQHF. The CDR3 bases are TGTGCCAGCAGTTTCGGGACCTACCAGCCCCAGCATTTT.

This clonotype has only a few counts. The chain employs TRBV6-1 and TRBJ1-3, with D unresolved. Between the trimmed V and J ends, which lost 0 bases and 4 bases, there was a span of 4 bases. The CDR3 extends over 13 amino acids. The germline gives CDR1 MNHNS, CDR2 SASEGT. This CDR3 reads CASSEAQGNTIYF. The DNA for the CDR3 is TGTGCCAGCAGTGAAGCTCAAGGAAACACCATATATTTT.

The chain recombines TRBV28 with TRBJ2-1; 13 bases line up with TRBD2. This CDR3 is 16 amino acids long. The germline gives CDR1 MDHEN, CDR2 SYDVKM. Trimming removed 5 bases from V and 7 bases from J; junction bases left unmatched: 8. The CDR3 DNA follows: TGTGCCAGCAGTCCCGGACTAGCGGGAGTCAGTAATGAGCAGTTCTTC. Its translation is CASSPGLAGVSNEQFF.

This sequence joins TRBV9 and TRBJ1-4; the D is unclear. V lost 5 bases and J 7 bases, leaving 12 bases between the germline ends. This CDR3 has 13 amino acids. Germline loops: CDR1 SGDLS, CDR2 YYNGEE. Here the CDR3 reads CASSYSRIEKLFF. The CDR3 DNA follows: TGTGCCAGCAGTTACTCGAGGATTGAAAAACTGTTTTTT.

This clonotype has at least ten counts. This chain joins TRBV5-1 and TRBJ2-1; TRBD2 is a possible D gene (6 bases). CDR3 length equals 15 residues. Trimming pared 5 bases from V and 4 bases from J, leaving 16 bases between. Germline V lookup: CDR1 SGHRS, CDR2 YFSETQ. As DNA, the CDR3 is TGCGCCAGCAGTCCGCAGGCTAGCGAATACAATGAGCAGTTCTTC. Protein sequence: CASSPQASEYNEQFF.

This clonotype was observed at least ten times. The chain links TRBV5-4 to TRBJ2-5, with 9 bases identical to TRBD1. The V gene end was trimmed by 2 bases and the J gene end by 4 bases; junction bases not matched to a gene: 6. Germline V lookup: CDR1 SGHNT, CDR2 YYREEE (reference sequence). The CDR3 runs to 15 residues. For the CDR3, the DNA is TGTGCCAGCAGCTTCCGACAGGGGGGGGGAGAGACCCAGTACTTC. It codes for CASSFRQGGGETQYF.

The rearrangement links TRBV29-1 to TRBJ2-3, with 10 bases matching TRBD1. Germline loops: CDR1 SQVTM, CDR2 ANQGSEA. Germline trimming cut 5 bases from V and 5 bases from J; bases unmatched to any gene: 7. CDR3 length equals 14 residues. The CDR3 is CSVRQGAGGDTQYF. In DNA form, the CDR3 reads TGCAGCGTTCGACAGGGGGCGGGGGGAGATACGCAGTATTTT.

V usage is TRBV20-1 and J usage is TRBJ2-7; TRBD1 aligns across 7 bases. The CDR3 runs 15 residues. V was pared by 0 bases and J by 3 bases, with 8 bases of the junction left unmatched. Germline V CDR1 and CDR2: DFQATT, SNEGSKA (reference sequence). The CDR3 DNA sequence: TGCAGTGCTAGAGACTACACAGGGGAAAGCTACGAGCAGTACTTC. Translated, it gives CSARDYTGESYEQYF.

At least ten counts were recorded for this clonotype. The chain employs TRBV12-3 or TRBV12-4 and TRBJ1-5; D uncertain. The CDR3 length is 13 residues. V was trimmed by 4 bases and J by 3 bases, leaving 7 bases between them. CDR3 in amino acids: CASSSANNQPQHF. The CDR3 nucleotides are TGTGCCAGCAGTTCCGCAAACAATCAGCCCCAGCATTTT.

This clonotype was counted a few times. The rearrangement uses TRBV9 and TRBJ2-1, with 11 bases matching TRBD1. The J segment lost 4 bases and the V segment lost 3 bases, leaving 9 bases of the junction unmatched. There are 17 residues in the CDR3. Germline CDR1 and CDR2: SGDLS and YYNGEE. For the CDR3, the DNA is TGTGCCAGCAGCGGGACAGGGGGCGCCTCCCTATACAATGAGCAGTTCTTC. Translation gives CASSGTGGASLYNEQFF.

Ten or more counts support this clonotype. V gene TRBV20-1 combines with J gene TRBJ2-1, with unresolved D. Germline V gene data show CDR1 as DFQATT and CDR2 as SNEGSKA (reference sequence). Trimming took 2 bases from V and 0 from J, leaving 17 bases between them. This CDR3 comprises 17 residues. The DNA of the CDR3 is TGCAGTGCTAGAACCCCTTCGTGGGCGAGCTCCTACAATGAGCAGTTCTTC. This encodes CSARTPSWASSYNEQFF.

This CDR3 reads CSPRTGTSGTLLAYNEQFF. The CDR3 nucleotides are TGCAGTCCCAGAACCGGGACTAGCGGGACCCTTCTTGCTTACAATGAGCAGTTCTTC. V is TRBV20-1 and J is TRBJ2-1, with 13 nucleotides matching TRBD2. The V and J ends lost 8 bases and 4 bases, in that order; junction bases with no gene match: 20. Germline CDR1 is DFQATT and CDR2 is SNEGSKA (reference sequence). The CDR3 is 19 residues long.

This clonotype was recorded many times. This rearrangement joins TRBV6-1 to TRBJ2-7; no definite D call. V was trimmed by 3 bases and J by 6 bases, leaving 21 bases between them. The CDR3 has 16 residues. The V gene's germline CDR1 is MNHNS and CDR2 SASEGT. The CDR3 DNA follows: TGTGCCAGCAGTGAGTTTCGGGCAGAACCCGCTTGCGAGCAGTACTTC. Translated: CASSEFRAEPACEQYF.

This clonotype has a count of ten or more. In DNA, the CDR3 is TGTGCCAGCAGCCAACTCCATTCATGGGGGGCCCACAATGAGCAGTTCTTC. As protein: CASSQLHSWGAHNEQFF. The chain has TRBV3-1 and TRBJ2-1, with D possibly being TRBD1 or TRBD2 (6 bases each). Per the germline V gene, CDR1 is LGHDT and CDR2 is YNNKEL (reference sequence). The CDR3 loop spans 17 amino acids. V shed 2 bases and J shed 5 bases, with 19 bases lying between them.

The table lists this clonotype with many counts. The chain combines TRBV7-9 with TRBJ2-1; D is undetermined. The CDR3 has 15 residues. CDR1 is SEHNR, CDR2 FQNEAQ, per germline (reference sequence). The V end lost 3 bases, the J end lost 3 bases, and 12 bases lay between the germline ends. CDR3 protein: CASSLAAVSYNEQFF. The CDR3 DNA follows: TGTGCCAGCAGCTTGGCGGCGGTTAGCTACAATGAGCAGTTCTTC.

This clonotype was observed at least ten times. The rearrangement uses TRBV30 and TRBJ1-1; D is unresolved. Trimming left V 3 bases short and J 6 bases short, with 11 bases between. Germline loops: CDR1 GTSNPN, CDR2 SVGIG (reference sequence). The CDR3 is 12 residues long. As DNA, the CDR3 is TGTGCCTGGAGGTCCGGATGGTCTGAAGCTTTCTTT. The encoded protein is CAWRSGWSEAFF.

This clonotype was observed a few times. Relative to the germline gene, one junction end is altered; a read error may explain this. The rearrangement links TRBV7-9 to TRBJ2-7; 9 nucleotides line up with TRBD2. CDR3 size: 16 residues. Looked up from germline, CDR1 is SEHNR and CDR2 is FQNEAQ (reference sequence). CDR3 region: CAGSSTGGRASYEQYF. CDR3 in DNA: TGTGCCGGCAGCTCGACTGGCGGGAGGGCCTCCTACGAGCAGTACTTC.

This clonotype was seen repeatedly, ten times or more. The chain is built from TRBV11-3 and TRBJ2-1; D is uncertain. CDR1 SGHNT and CDR2 YENEEA come from the germline V gene. The CDR3 covers 15 residues. V was pared by 3 bases and J by 6 bases, with 15 bases between. The chain's CDR3 is CASSFAWFSANEQFF. The CDR3 DNA is TGTGCCAGCAGCTTCGCCTGGTTTAGTGCCAATGAGCAGTTCTTC.

This clonotype has at least ten counts. This sequence may be a read error, since a much larger clone differs from it by one base. The chain has TRBV7-9 and TRBJ1-1; D call uncertain. V was cut by 1 base and J by 0 bases, with 3 bases left in between. CDR1 and CDR2 from the germline V gene are SEHNR and FQNEAQ (reference sequence). This CDR3 region has 13 residues. Here the CDR3 reads CASSLDVNTEAFF. The CDR3 DNA reads as TGTGCCAGCAGCTTAGACGTGAACACTGAAGCTTTCTTT.

In this sample, this clonotype turned up many times. CDR3 in amino acids: CASSLGGAGNTIYF. CDR3 coding DNA: TGTGCCAGCAGCCTTGGGGGCGCTGGAAACACCATATATTTT. The chain links TRBV28 to TRBJ1-3; a possible D gene is TRBD1 (6 bases). The length of the CDR3 is 14 residues. Germline lookup yields CDR1 MDHEN and CDR2 SYDVKM. V shed 6 bases and J shed 2 bases, with 11 bases lying between them.